The clone carrying this T cell receptor beta chain was seen only a few times. Authors' analysis steps: Nucleated cell counts were estimated from reference gene primer amplification. Here immunoSEQ multiplex PCR was the method, and the copy in TCRdb shows in-frame clones only, minus some. The V and J calls and clone size are taken from that table; D and trimming were inferred from the DNA. Here the sample spans roughly 360,000 clones, about 80% being singletons. The germline V gene has CDR1 MGHRA and CDR2 YSYEKL. This CDR3 is 16 amino acids long. V was pared by 1 base and J by 4 bases, with 13 bases between. This entry belongs to a study of blood T cell repertoires in COVID-19. As for the study in general: The United States, Italy and Spain provided the acute and convalescent COVID-19 samples. The analysed material was cDNA or gDNA that came from T cells, B-cell-depleted T cells, or PBMCs.

This rearrangement joins TRBV4-1 to TRBJ1-4; weak D call: TRBD1 (6 bases). Sequencing input: peripheral blood. This TCR derives from a human donor with acute or convalescent COVID-19. The donor label of this sample is uncertain. DNA for the CDR3: TGCGCCAGCAGCCAAGCCGGGGGGGCGGTTAATGAAAAACTGTTTTTT. Encoded protein: CASSQAGGAVNEKLFF.